This T cell receptor (beta chain) derives from a study of blood T cell repertoires in COVID-19. Turning to the study itself: T cells, B-cell-depleted T cells, or PBMCs supplied cDNA or gDNA.

This clone was counted once. Here immunoSEQ multiplex PCR was the method, and the copy in TCRdb shows in-frame clones only, minus some. This repertoire shows 200,000 to 250,000 clones, around 85% found once; its top ten account for roughly 4.2%. Per the germline V gene, CDR1 is LNHDA and CDR2 is SQIVND (reference sequence). CDR3 size: 14 residues. Trimming cost V 2 bases and J 0 bases, with 7 bases left between them. The TCR originated in a woman in her 40s with active or convalescent COVID-19. The chain employs TRBV19 and TRBJ1-1, with D perhaps TRBD1 (5 bases). Sequenced sample: peripheral blood. CDR3 bases: TGTGCCAGTAGTATACCGGGGGTGAACACTGAAGCTTTCTTT. Translating it yields CASSIPGVNTEAFF.